The following is a T cell receptor beta chain sequence with its context. No antigen is known for it. The data originate from a study of a mutant IDH1 vaccine in newly diagnosed glioma. Across the study: Vaccine dosing followed radiotherapy by 4-6 weeks, or accompanied temozolomide cycles. Therapy received beforehand was radiotherapy, temozolomide, or both, with most patients given both. General study findings and limits: Vaccine-induced immune responses were detected in approximately 93% of patients.

The CDR3 covers 18 residues. CDR1 and CDR2 from the germline V gene are MNHEY and SMNVEV (reference sequence). Trimming removed 4 bases at V and 2 bases at J, with 21 bases between. TCRdb's copy holds only in-frame clones and misses some; the assay was immunoSEQ multiplex PCR. This table has roughly 74,000 clones, approximately 85% appearing once. Time point here: week 23, last vaccination. In every dose of vaccine, 300 ug of mutant IDH1 20-mer peptide was given alongside topical imiquimod. This chain links TRBV27 with TRBJ1-5; D is possibly TRBD1 (6 bases). Sequenced here: PBMCs, sampled from a glioma patient whose treatment included an IDH1 peptide vaccine. This receptor was taken from a woman aged 45-65 years with glioma. CDR3: CASSSPDGGGEGNQPQHF. The CDR3 bases are TGTGCCAGCAGTTCCCCCGACGGGGGGGGCGAGGGCAATCAGCCCCAGCATTTT.